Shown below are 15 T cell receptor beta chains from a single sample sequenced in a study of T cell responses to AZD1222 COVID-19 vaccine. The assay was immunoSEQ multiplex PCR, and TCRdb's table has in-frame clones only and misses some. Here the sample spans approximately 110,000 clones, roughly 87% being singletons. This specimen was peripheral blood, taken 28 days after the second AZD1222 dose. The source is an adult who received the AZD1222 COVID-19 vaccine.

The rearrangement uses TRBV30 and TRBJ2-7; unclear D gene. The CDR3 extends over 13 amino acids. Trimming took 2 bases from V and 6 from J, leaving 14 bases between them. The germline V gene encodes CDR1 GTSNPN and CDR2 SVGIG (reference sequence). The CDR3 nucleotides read TGTGCCTGGAGTCTTAGAATTTCAGGCGAGCAGTACTTC. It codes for CAWSLRISGEQYF.

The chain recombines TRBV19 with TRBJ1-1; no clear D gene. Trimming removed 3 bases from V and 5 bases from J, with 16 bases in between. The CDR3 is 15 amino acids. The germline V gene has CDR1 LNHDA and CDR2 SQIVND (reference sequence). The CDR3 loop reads CASSIPPGPRTEAFF. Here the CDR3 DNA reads TGTGCCAGTAGTATCCCGCCCGGGCCGAGGACTGAAGCTTTCTTT.

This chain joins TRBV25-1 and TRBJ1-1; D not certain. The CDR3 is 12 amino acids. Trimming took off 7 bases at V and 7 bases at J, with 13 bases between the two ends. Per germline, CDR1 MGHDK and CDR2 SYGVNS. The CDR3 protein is CASTFGEVEAFF. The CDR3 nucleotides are TGTGCCAGCACCTTCGGGGAGGTTGAAGCTTTCTTT.

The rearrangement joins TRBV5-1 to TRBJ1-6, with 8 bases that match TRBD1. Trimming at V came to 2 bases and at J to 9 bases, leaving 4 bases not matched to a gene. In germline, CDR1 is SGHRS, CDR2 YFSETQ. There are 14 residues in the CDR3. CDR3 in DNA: TGCGCCAGCAGCTTCAGCGACAGGGGTTCACCCCTCCACTTT. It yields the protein CASSFSDRGSPLHF.

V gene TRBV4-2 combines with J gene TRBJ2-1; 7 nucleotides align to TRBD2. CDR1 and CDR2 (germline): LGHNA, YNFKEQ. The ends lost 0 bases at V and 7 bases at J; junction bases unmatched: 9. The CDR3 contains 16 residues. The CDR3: CASSQEWGRAGNEQFF. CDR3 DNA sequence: TGTGCCAGCAGCCAAGAGTGGGGGAGGGCCGGGAATGAGCAGTTCTTC.

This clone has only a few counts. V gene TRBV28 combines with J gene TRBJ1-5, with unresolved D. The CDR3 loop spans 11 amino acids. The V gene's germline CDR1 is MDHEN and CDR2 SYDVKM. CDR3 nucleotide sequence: TGTGCGACTAACGGCAATCAGCCCCAGCATTTT. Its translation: CATNGNQPQHF.

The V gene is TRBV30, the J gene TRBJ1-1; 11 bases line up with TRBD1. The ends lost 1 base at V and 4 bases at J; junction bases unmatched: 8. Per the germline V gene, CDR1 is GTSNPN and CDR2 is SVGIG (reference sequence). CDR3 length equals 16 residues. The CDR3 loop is CAWSALAGQGGTEAFF. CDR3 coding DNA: TGTGCCTGGAGTGCCCTAGCGGGACAGGGGGGCACTGAAGCTTTCTTT.

CDR3 in amino acids: CASSYTGVTLHTEAFF. The CDR3 DNA reads TGCGCCAGCAGCTATACAGGGGTCACCCTTCACACTGAAGCTTTCTTT. The chain carries TRBV5-1 and TRBJ1-1, with 7 bases that match TRBD1. This CDR3 spans 16 amino acids. V gave up 3 bases and J gave up 3 bases; unmatched junction bases: 11. Germline V lookup: CDR1 SGHRS, CDR2 YFSETQ.

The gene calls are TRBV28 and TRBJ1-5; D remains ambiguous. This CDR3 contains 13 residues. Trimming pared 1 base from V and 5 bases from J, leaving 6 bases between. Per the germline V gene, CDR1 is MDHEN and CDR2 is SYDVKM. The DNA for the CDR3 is TGTGCCAGCAGTTTATTCGGCTATCAGCCCCAGCATTTT. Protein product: CASSLFGYQPQHF.

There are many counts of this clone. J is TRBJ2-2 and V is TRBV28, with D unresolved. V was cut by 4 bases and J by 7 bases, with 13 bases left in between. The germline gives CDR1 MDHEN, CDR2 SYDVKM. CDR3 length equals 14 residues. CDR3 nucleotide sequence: TGTGCCAGCAGTTCTCTCTCGAGCTACGGGGAGCTGTTTTTT. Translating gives CASSSLSSYGELFF.

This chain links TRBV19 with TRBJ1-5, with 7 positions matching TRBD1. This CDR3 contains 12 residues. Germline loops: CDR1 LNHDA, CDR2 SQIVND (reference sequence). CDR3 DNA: TGTGTATCGGGAACAGGGGTTCAGCCCCAGCATTTT. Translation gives CVSGTGVQPQHF.

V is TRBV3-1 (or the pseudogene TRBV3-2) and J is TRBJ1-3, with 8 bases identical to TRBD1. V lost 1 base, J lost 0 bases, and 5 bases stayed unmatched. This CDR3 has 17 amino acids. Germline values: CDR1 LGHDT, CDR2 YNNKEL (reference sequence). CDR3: CASSQVRGTGSGNTIYF. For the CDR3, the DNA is TGTGCCAGCAGCCAAGTTAGAGGGACAGGCTCTGGAAACACCATATATTTT.

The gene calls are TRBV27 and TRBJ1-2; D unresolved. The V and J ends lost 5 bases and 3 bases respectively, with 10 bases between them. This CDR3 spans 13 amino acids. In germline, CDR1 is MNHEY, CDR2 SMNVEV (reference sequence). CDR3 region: CASSPVGYYGYTF. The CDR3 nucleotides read TGTGCCAGCAGTCCCGTCGGGTACTATGGCTACACCTTC.

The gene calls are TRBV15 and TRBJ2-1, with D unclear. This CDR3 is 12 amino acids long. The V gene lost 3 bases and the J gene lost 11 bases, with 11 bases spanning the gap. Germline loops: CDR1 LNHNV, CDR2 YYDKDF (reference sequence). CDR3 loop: CATSSPTLQQFF. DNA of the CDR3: TGTGCCACCAGCAGTCCAACCCTTCAGCAGTTCTTC.

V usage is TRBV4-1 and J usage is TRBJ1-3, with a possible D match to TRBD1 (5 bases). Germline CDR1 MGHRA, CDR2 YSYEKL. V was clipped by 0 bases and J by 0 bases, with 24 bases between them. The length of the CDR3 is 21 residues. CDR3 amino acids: CASSQDRVGHRLVSSGNTIYF. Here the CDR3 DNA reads TGCGCCAGCAGCCAAGATCGCGTCGGACACAGACTAGTCAGCTCTGGAAACACCATATATTTT.